This T cell receptor (beta chain) was retrieved from a study of blood T cell repertoires in COVID-19. Measured with immunoSEQ multiplex PCR; TCRdb has only the in-frame clones, and not every one. In the table there are 200,000 to 250,000 clones, around four fifths of which are singletons. CDR1 is SGHAT and CDR2 is FQDESV in the germline V gene (reference sequence). Germline trimming cut 5 bases from V and 10 bases from J; bases unmatched to any gene: 7. The CDR3 is 14 amino acids. The sample comprised peripheral blood. The receptor was isolated from an elderly woman with active or convalescent COVID-19. This chain links TRBV11-1 with TRBJ1-6, with 8 bases lining up with TRBD1. CDR3 protein: CASSRLDRDSPLHF. As DNA, the CDR3 is TGTGCCAGCAGCCGATTGGACAGGGACTCACCCCTCCACTTT. The entire variable domain, with the rest obtained from reference TRBV11-1 and TRBJ1-6, is as follows: EAEVAQSPRYKITEKSQAVAFWCDPISGHATLYWYRQILGQGPELLVQFQDESVVDDSQLPKDRFSAERLKGVDSTLKIQPAELGDSAMYLCASSRLDRDSPLHFGNGTRLTVT.